This record concerns one T cell receptor (beta chain) sequence. This clonotype was seen at least ten times. Its antigen has not been determined. Within one base of it there is no much larger clone, and no base qualities were kept. Counted from cysteine to phenylalanine, this CDR3 has 14 amino acids. Left in the record is the CDR3 DNA by itself, 42 bases read in frame from the first base. CDR1 and CDR2 (LNHNV, YYDKDF) derive from the germline V gene (reference sequence). The germline ends are 13 bases apart after V is trimmed by 0 bases and J by 9 bases. The sample originates from a study of CD8+CD57+ T cells in acquired aplastic anemia (dated by TCRdb to 2017 to 2018). A note on the overall study: Extracted DNA from sorted CD4+ and CD8+ cells averaged around 3.4 ug, ranging from about 0.17 to 30 ug. A CD8+CD57+ expansion meant a frequency higher than the mean frequency seen in healthy subjects.

The patients picked for sequencing were ones in whom flow cytometry had shown an expansion of CD8+CD57+ cells. All patients had severe acquired aplastic anemia diagnosed by International Study of Aplastic Anemia and Agranulocytosis and Camitta criteria. No therapy had been received by the patients at the time of blood sampling. In this study, sorted CD4+ and CD8+ T cells from the blood of healthy subjects and of severe aplastic anemia patients had their TCR repertoires deep-sequenced. In the USA, patient enrollment took place under clinicaltrials.gov protocols 00001620, 01623167, 00001397, 00071045, 00081523 and 00961064. Ficoll-Paque density gradient centrifugation was used to isolate peripheral blood mononuclear cells. Before DNA extraction, CD4+ and CD8+ T cells were sorted with FACS or magnetic beads. General findings and caveats noted by the study authors: About 29 CD8+ CDR3 sequences were found to be shared between patients and controls, but these sequences appeared to be highly expressed in patients and within the immunodominant clones of the patients. Between patients and healthy controls, no significant difference in CD8+ Simpson's diversity was found (P=0.060).

Profiling of TCR beta VDJ combinations and CDR3 sequences used genomic DNA as the template. An Illumina HiSeq 2000 was the platform used for TCR repertoire sequencing. As for the original processing: Repertoire assessment relied on Simpson's diversity index, CDR3 size and DJ length profiles, and TRBV/TRBJ rearrangement plots. The most abundant DNA sequence in the deep sequencing data was defined as the immunodominant clone. CDR3 amino acid sequences were checked for sharing across subjects and were also compared against the VDJdb database and published repertoires. TCRdb itself trimmed the public reads at Q25 with fastp, ran MiXCR and retained productive beta chains. Under each unique CDR3 protein, matching rows form one entry showing the most common genes and DNA. For this entry, the V and J calls and clone size follow TCRdb and not the study's own pipeline. In all, the sample holds about 200,000 distinct CDR3 sequences, and almost 50% of those were seen once. Together, the top ten hold 15% to 20% of the sample.

Sample: sorted CD4+, CD8+, or CD8+CD57+ T cells (not recorded which) from PBMCs. This clonotype was sampled from a human donor with aplastic anemia. The chain is made from TRBV15 and TRBJ2-3, and perhaps TRBD1 as D gene, on 5 matching bases. For the CDR3, the sequence is CATSRDKATGTQYF. Read as DNA, the sequence is TGTGCCACCAGCAGAGATAAGGCCACAGGAACGCAGTATTTT.